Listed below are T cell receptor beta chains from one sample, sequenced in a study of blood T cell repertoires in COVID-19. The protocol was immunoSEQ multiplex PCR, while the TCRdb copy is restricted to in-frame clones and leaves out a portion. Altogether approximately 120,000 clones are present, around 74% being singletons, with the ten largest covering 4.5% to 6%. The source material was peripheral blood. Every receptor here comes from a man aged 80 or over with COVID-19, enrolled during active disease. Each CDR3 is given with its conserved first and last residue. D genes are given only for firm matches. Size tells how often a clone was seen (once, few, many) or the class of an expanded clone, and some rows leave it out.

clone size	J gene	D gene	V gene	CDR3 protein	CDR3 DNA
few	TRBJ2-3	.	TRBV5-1	CASSFGTSTDTQYF	TGCGCCAGCAGCTTTGGTACTAGCACAGATACGCAGTATTTT
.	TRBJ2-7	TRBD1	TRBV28	CASSLIPGTGPYEQYF	TGTGCCAGCAGTTTAATTCCCGGGACAGGGCCCTACGAGCAGTACTTC
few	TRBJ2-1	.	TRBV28	CASSRGWNEQFF	TGTGCCAGCAGTCGGGGGTGGAATGAGCAGTTCTTC
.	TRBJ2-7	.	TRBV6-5	CASSSSGGEQYF	TGTGCCAGCAGTTCATCCGGTGGCGAGCAGTACTTC
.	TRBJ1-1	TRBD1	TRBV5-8	CASKRDRGTEAFF	TGTGCCAGCAAACGGGACAGGGGCACTGAAGCTTTCTTT
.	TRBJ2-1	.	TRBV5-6	CASSLYDRYNEQFF	TGTGCCAGCAGCCTATACGACAGGTACAATGAGCAGTTCTTC
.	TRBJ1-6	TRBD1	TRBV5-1	CASSLGQGILNSPLHF	TGCGCCAGCAGCTTGGGACAGGGGATCTTAAATTCACCCCTCCACTTT
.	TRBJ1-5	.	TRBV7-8	CASSRGYPGQPQHF	TGTGCCAGCAGCCGAGGTTATCCGGGTCAGCCCCAGCATTTT
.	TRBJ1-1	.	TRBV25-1	CASSEWGRGVNTEAFF	TGTGCCAGCAGTGAATGGGGCAGGGGTGTGAACACTGAAGCTTTCTTT
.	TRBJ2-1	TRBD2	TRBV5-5	CASSPGGRMGHNEQFF	TGTGCCAGCAGCCCGGGGGGGCGAATGGGCCACAATGAGCAGTTCTTC
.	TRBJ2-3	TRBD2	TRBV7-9	CASSLGLAGTDTQYF	TGTGCCAGCAGCCTGGGACTAGCGGGCACAGATACGCAGTATTTT
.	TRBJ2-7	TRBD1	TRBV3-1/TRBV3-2	CASSHGQGNEQYF	TGTGCCAGCAGCCATGGACAGGGTAACGAGCAGTACTTC
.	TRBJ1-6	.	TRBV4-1	CASSQGLQGNSPLHF	TGCGCCAGCAGCCAAGGACTACAGGGAAATTCACCCCTCCACTTT
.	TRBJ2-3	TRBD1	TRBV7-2	CASSLLGTGVTDTQYF	TGTGCCAGCAGCTTACTCGGGACAGGCGTCACAGATACGCAGTATTTT
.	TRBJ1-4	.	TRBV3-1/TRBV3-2	CASTEQGRRGKLFF	TGTGCCAGCACCGAACAGGGCAGGCGTGGAAAACTGTTTTTT
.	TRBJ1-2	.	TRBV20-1	CSAGPGEGYTF	TGCAGTGCTGGACCAGGGGAGGGCTACACCTTC
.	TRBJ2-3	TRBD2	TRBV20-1	CSASSGTSGYF	TGCAGTGCTAGCTCCGGGACTAGCGGGTATTTT
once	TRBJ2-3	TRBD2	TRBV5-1	CASSPGVSGSLDTQYF	TGCGCCAGCAGCCCCGGGGTTAGCGGGAGTCTAGATACGCAGTATTTT
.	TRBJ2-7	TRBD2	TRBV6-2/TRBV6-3	CASSRGGFYEQYF	TGTGCCAGCAGCCGGGGGGGCTTTTACGAGCAGTACTTC
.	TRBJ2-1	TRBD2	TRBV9	CASSATSGSINEQFF	TGTGCCAGCAGCGCAACTAGCGGGAGTATAAATGAGCAGTTCTTC
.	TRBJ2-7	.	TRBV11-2	CASSWGRTAAEQYF	TGTGCCAGCAGCTGGGGCCGGACCGCCGCCGAGCAGTACTTC
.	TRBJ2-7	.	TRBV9	CASSVAFERNEQYF	TGTGCCAGCAGCGTAGCTTTCGAGAGGAACGAGCAGTACTTC
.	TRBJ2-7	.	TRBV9	CASSYGRGDIYEQYF	TGTGCCAGCAGCTACGGCAGGGGGGATATCTACGAGCAGTACTTC
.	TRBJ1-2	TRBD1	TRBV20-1	CSASMGGQGDYGYTF	TGCAGTGCTAGTATGGGGGGACAGGGGGACTATGGCTACACCTTC
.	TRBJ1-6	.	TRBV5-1	CASSPGQGNAPLHF	TGCGCCAGCAGCCCCGGGCAGGGGAATGCACCCCTCCACTTT
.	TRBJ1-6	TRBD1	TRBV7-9	CAGGTGSNSPLHF	TGTGCCGGAGGGACAGGGTCTAATTCACCCCTCCACTTT
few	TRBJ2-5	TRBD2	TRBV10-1	CASSEFPGLAGTQETQYF	TGCGCCAGCAGTGAGTTCCCGGGACTAGCGGGGACTCAAGAGACCCAGTACTTC
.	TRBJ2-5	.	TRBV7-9	CASRPPLRAQYF	TGTGCCAGCAGACCGCCCCTGAGGGCCCAGTACTTC
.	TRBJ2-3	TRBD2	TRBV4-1	CASSRGPSGSTLDTQYF	TGCGCCAGCAGCCGAGGACCTAGCGGGAGTACACTGGATACGCAGTATTTT
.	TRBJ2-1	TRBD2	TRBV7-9	CASSPPSGGRYNEQFF	TGTGCCAGCAGCCCCCCAAGCGGGGGACGATACAATGAGCAGTTCTTC
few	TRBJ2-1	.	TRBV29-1	CSANLPGGVNEQFF	TGCAGCGCCAACCTGCCTGGAGGGGTGAATGAGCAGTTCTTC
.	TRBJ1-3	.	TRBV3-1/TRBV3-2	CASSQMRSGNTIYF	TGTGCCAGCAGCCAGATGCGCTCTGGAAACACCATATATTTT
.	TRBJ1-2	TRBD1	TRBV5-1	CASSLGQGRNYGYTF	TGCGCCAGCAGCTTGGGACAGGGGAGAAACTATGGCTACACCTTC
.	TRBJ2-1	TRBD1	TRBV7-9	CASSSHKGTASYNEQFF	TGTGCCAGCAGCTCCCACAAAGGGACAGCCAGTTACAATGAGCAGTTCTTC
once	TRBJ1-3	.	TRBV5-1	CASSLDRSSGNTIYF	TGCGCCAGCAGCTTGGACCGGAGCTCTGGAAACACCATATATTTT
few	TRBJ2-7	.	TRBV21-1	CASSQTKLAGNYEQYF	TGTGCCAGCAGCCAAACGAAACTAGCGGGGAACTACGAGCAGTACTTC
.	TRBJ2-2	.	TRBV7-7	CATRLGVNTGELFF	TGTGCTACAAGGCTCGGGGTAAACACCGGGGAGCTGTTTTTT
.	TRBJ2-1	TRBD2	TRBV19	CASSIRVGLAGGLTGGEQFF	TGTGCCAGTAGTATTAGGGTAGGACTAGCGGGAGGTCTCACCGGAGGTGAGCAGTTCTTC
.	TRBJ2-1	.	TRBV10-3	CAIRPSDYNEQFF	TGTGCCATCAGGCCTAGCGACTACAATGAGCAGTTCTTC
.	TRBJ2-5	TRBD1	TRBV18	CATRTSEGAAETQYF	TGTGCCACCCGGACCTCCGAGGGGGCCGCGGAGACCCAGTACTTC
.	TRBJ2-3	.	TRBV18	CASSPYAGTGGPDTQYF	TGTGCCAGCTCACCATATGCCGGGACCGGGGGGCCAGATACGCAGTATTTT
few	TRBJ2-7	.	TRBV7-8	CASSLVTRGEQYF	TGTGCCAGCAGCTTAGTTACCAGAGGCGAGCAGTACTTC
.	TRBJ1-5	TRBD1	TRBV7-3	CASSQPRQGCSNQPQHF	TGTGCCAGCAGCCAACCCCGACAGGGCTGTAGCAATCAGCCCCAGCATTTT
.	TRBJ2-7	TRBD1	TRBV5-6	CASSLQDRRYEQYF	TGTGCCAGCAGCTTACAGGACAGGCGGTACGAGCAGTACTTC
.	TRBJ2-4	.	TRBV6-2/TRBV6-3	CASSYSGALAKNIQYF	TGTGCCAGCAGTTACTCGGGGGCGCTAGCCAAAAACATTCAGTACTTC